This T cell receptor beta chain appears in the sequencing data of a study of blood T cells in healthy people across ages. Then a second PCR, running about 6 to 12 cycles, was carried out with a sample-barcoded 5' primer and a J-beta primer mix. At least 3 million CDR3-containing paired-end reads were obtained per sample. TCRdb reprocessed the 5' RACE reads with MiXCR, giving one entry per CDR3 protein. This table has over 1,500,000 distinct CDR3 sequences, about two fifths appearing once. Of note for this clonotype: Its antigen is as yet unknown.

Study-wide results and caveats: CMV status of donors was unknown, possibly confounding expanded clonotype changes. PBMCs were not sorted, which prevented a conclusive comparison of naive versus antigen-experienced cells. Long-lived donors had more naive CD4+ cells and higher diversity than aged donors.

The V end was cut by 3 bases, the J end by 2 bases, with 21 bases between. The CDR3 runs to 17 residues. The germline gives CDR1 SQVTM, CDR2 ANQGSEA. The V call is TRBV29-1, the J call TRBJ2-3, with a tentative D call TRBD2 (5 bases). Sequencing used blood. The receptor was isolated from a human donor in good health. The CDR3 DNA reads TGCAGCGTTGATGGGAGTCTTGGCGGGCGATACACAGATACGCAGTATTTT. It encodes CSVDGSLGGRYTDTQYF.